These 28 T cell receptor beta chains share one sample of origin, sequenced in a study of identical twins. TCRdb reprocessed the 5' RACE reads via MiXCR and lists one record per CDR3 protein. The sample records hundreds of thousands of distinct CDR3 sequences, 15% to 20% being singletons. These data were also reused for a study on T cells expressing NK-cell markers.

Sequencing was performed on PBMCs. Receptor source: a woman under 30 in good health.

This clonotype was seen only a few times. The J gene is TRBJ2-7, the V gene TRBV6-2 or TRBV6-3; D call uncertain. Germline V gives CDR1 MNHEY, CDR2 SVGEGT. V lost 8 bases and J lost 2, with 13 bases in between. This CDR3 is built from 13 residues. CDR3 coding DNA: TGTGCCAGCGGACCGGGTGCCCCCTACGAGCAGTACTTC. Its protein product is CASGPGAPYEQYF.

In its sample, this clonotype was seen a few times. The CDR3 spells CASSLLQAYNEQFF. In nucleotides, the CDR3 is TGTGCCAGCAGCTTACTACAGGCCTACAATGAGCAGTTCTTC. The genes are TRBV7-9 and TRBJ2-1; TRBD1 is a possible D gene (5 bases). The CDR3 is made up of 14 amino acids. The germline V gene has CDR1 SEHNR and CDR2 FQNEAQ (reference sequence). V was clipped by 2 bases and J by 2 bases, with 7 bases between them.

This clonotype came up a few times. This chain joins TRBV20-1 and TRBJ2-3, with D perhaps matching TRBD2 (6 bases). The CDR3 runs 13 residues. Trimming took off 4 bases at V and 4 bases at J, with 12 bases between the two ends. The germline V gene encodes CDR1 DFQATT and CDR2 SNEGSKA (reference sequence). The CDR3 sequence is CSAIRRGADTQYF. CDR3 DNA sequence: TGCAGTGCTATCCGGCGGGGAGCAGATACGCAGTATTTT.

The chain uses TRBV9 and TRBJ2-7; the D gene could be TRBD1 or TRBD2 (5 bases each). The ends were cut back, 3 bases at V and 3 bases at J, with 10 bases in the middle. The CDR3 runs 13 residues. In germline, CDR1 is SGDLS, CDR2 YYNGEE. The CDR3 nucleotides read TGTGCCAGCAGCGAGGGGACGGTCTACGAGCAGTACTTC. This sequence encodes CASSEGTVYEQYF. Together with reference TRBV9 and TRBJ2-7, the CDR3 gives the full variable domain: DSGVTQTPKHLITATGQRVTLRCSPRSGDLSVYWYQQSLDQGLQFLIQYYNGEERAKGNILERFSAQQFPDLHSELNLSSLELGDSALYFCASSEGTVYEQYFGPGTRLTVT.

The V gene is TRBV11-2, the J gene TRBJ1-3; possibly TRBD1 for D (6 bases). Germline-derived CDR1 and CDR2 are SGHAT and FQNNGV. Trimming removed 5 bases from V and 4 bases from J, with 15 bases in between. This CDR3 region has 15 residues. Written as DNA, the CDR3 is TGTGCCAGCAGCCCCCGTGGGGGCGCGGGAAACACCATATATTTT. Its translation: CASSPRGGAGNTIYF.

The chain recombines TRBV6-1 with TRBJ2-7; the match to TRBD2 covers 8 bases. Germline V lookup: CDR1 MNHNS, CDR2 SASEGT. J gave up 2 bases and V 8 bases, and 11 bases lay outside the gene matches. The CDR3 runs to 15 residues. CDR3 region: CASRVLAGSTYEQYF. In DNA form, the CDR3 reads TGTGCCAGCCGAGTCCTAGCGGGTTCGACCTACGAGCAGTACTTC.

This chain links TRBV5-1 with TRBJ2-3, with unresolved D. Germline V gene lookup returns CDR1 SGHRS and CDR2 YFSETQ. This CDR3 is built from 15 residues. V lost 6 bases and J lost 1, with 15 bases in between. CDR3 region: CASTFNTGGTDTQYF. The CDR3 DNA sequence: TGCGCCAGCACTTTTAACACCGGAGGCACAGATACGCAGTATTTT. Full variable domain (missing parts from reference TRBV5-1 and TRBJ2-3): KAGVTQTPRYLIKTRGQQVTLSCSPISGHRSVSWYQQTPGQGLQFLFEYFSETQRNKGNFPGRFSGRQFSNSRSEMNVSTLELGDSALYLCASTFNTGGTDTQYFGPGTRLTVL.

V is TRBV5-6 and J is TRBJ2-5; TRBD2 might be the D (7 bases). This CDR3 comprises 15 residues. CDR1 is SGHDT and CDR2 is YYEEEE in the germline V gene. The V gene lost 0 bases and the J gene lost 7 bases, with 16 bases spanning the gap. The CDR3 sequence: CASSLGGGPEGTQYF. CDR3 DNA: TGTGCCAGCAGCTTGGGGGGGGGCCCGGAGGGGACCCAGTACTTC. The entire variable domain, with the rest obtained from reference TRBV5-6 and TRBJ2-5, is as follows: DAGVTQSPTHLIKTRGQQVTLRCSPKSGHDTVSWYQQALGQGPQFIFQYYEEEERQRGNFPDRFSGHQFPNYSSELNVNALLLGDSALYLCASSLGGGPEGTQYFGPGTRLLVL.

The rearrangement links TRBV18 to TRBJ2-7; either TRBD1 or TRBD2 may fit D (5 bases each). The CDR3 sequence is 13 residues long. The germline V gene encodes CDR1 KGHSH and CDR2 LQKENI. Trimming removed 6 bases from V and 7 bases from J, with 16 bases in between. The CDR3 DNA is TGTGCCAGCTCTCACGACCGGGACGCAGAGCAGTACTTC. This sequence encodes CASSHDRDAEQYF.

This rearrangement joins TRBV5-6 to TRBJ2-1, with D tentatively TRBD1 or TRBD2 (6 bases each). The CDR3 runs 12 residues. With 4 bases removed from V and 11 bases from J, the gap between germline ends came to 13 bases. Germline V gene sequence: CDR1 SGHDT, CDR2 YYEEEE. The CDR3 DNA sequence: TGTGCCAGCAGCCCCTATGGGGGGCAGCAGTTCTTC. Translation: CASSPYGGQQFF.

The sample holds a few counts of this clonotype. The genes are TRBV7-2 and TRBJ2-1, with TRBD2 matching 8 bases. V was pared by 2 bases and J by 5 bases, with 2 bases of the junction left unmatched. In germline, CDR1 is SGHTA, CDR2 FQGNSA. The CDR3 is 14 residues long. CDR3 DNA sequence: TGTGCCAGCAGCTTACGGGGGGGGAACAATGAGCAGTTCTTC. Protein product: CASSLRGGNNEQFF.

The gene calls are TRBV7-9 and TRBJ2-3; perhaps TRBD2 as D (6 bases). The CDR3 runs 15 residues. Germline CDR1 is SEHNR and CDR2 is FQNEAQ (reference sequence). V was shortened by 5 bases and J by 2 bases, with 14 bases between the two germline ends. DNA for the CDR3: TGTGCCAGCAGCCAGTCTAGCGAGAACACAGATACGCAGTATTTT. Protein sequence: CASSQSSENTDTQYF.

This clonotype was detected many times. CDR3 nucleotides: TGTGCCACCAGTGATTTGCCGGGCGGGGAGCTGTTTTTT. This sequence encodes CATSDLPGGELFF. The rearrangement uses TRBV24-1 and TRBJ2-2; D not certain. Germline V CDR1 and CDR2: KGHDR, SFDVKD. CDR3 length equals 13 residues. V was clipped by 0 bases and J by 7 bases, with 5 bases between them.

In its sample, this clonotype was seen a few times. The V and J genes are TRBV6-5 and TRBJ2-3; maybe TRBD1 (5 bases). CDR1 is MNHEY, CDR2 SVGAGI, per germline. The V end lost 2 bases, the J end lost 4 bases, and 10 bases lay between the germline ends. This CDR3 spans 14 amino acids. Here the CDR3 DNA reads TGTGCCAGCAGTTACGGGATGGGGCCAGATACGCAGTATTTT. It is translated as CASSYGMGPDTQYF.

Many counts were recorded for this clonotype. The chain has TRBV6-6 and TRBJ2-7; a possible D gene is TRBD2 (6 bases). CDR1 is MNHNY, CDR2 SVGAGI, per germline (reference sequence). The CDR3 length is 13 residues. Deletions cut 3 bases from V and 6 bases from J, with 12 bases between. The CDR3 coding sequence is TGTGCCAGCAGTTATGTACTAGCCGCCGAGCAGTACTTC. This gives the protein CASSYVLAAEQYF.

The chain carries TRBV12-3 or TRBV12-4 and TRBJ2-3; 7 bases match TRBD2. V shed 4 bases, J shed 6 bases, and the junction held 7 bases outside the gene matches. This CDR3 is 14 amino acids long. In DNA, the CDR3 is TGTGCCAGCAGTTGGAGCGGGAACCAGGATACGCAGTATTTT. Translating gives CASSWSGNQDTQYF.

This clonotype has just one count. The DNA of the CDR3 is TGCAGCGTTTCGGGACAGGGGGTCGGTGAGCAGTACTTC. As protein: CSVSGQGVGEQYF. This chain links TRBV29-1 with TRBJ2-7, with 11 bases lining up with TRBD1. This CDR3 has 13 residues. V dropped 5 bases and J dropped 7; count of bases not matched to a gene: 7. Germline CDR1 and CDR2: SQVTM and ANQGSEA.

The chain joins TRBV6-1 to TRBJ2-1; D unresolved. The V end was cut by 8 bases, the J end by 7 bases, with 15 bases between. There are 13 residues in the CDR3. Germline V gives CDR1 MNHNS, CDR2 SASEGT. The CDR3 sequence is CASGVSVRNEQFF. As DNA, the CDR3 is TGTGCCAGCGGGGTAAGCGTCCGGAATGAGCAGTTCTTC.

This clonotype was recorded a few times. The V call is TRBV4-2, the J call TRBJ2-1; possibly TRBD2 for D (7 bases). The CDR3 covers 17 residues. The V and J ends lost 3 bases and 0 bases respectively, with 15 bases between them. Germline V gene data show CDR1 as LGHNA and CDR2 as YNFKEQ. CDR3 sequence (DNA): TGTGCCAGCAGCCAGGGCGGGGGCCTAGTCTCCTACAATGAGCAGTTCTTC. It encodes CASSQGGGLVSYNEQFF.

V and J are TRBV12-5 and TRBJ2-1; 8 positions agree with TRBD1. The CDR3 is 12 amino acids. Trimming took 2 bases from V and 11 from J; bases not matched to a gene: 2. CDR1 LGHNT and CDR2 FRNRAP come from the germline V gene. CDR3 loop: CASGLRQGQQFF. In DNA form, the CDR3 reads TGTGCTAGTGGTTTGAGACAGGGGCAGCAGTTCTTC.

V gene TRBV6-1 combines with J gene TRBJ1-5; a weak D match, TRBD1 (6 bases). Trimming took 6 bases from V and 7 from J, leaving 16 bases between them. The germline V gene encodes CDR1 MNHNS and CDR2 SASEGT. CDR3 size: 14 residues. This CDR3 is CASSQRGGYQPQHF. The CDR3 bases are TGTGCCAGCAGCCAACGAGGGGGTTACCAGCCCCAGCATTTT.

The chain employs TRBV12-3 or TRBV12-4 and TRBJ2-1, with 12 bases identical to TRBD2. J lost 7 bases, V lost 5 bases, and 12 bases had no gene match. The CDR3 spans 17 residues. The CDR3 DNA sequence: TGTGCCAGCAGTCCTCGGACTAGCGGGAAAACATCAAATGAGCAGTTCTTC. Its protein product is CASSPRTSGKTSNEQFF.

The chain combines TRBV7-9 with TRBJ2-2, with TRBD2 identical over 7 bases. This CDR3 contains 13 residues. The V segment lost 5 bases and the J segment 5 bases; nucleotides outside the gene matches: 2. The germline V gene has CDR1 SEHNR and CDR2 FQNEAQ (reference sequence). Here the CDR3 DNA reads TGTGCCAGCAGCCGACTAGCTACCGGGGAGCTGTTTTTT. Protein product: CASSRLATGELFF.

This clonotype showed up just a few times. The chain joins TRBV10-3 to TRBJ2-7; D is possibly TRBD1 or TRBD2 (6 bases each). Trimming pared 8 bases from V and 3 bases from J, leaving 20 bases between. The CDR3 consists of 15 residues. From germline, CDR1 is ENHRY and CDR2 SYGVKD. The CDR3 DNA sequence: TGTGCCATCTTATTTAGCCGCAGGGGAGGCTACGAGCAGTACTTC. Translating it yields CAILFSRRGGYEQYF.

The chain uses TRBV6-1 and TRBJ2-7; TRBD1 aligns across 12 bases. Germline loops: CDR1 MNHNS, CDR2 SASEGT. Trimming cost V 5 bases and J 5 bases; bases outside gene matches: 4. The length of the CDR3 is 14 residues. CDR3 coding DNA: TGTGCCAGCAGTCGTGGGACAGGGGGCCACGAGCAGTACTTC. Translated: CASSRGTGGHEQYF.

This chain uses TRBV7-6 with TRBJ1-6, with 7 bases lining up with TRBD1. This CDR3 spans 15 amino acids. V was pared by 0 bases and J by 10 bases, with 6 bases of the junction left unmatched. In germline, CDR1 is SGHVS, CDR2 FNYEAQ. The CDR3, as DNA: TGTGCCAGCAGCTTAGCGAGACAGGGCCTCTCACCCCTCCACTTT. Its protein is CASSLARQGLSPLHF.

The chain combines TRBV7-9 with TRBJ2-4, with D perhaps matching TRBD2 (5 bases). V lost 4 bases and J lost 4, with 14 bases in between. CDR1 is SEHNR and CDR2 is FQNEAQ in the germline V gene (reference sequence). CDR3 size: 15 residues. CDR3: CASSSPRERKNIQYF. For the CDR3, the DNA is TGTGCCAGCAGCTCTCCTAGGGAGCGGAAAAACATTCAGTACTTC.

The CDR3: CASSSRASGTDTQYF. Here the CDR3 DNA reads TGTGCCAGCAGTAGTAGGGCTAGCGGCACAGATACGCAGTATTTT. The rearrangement joins TRBV6-1 to TRBJ2-3, with D maybe TRBD2 (6 bases). V was cut by 5 bases and J by 1 base, with 13 bases left in between. This CDR3 has 15 residues. Germline V gene sequence: CDR1 MNHNS, CDR2 SASEGT.